The TCR beta chain described here comes from a study of blood T cell repertoires in COVID-19. Study context: Samples taken during acute and convalescent COVID-19 were collected in the United States, Italy and Spain.

Germline CDR1 SEHNR, CDR2 FQNEAQ (reference sequence). The CDR3 runs to 15 residues. The V and J ends lost 5 bases and 4 bases respectively, with 15 bases between them. Data came from immunoSEQ multiplex PCR; TCRdb stores just in-frame clones and leaves some out. The top ten hold around 4.8% of the sample, which has 50,000 to 65,000 clones, around 88% seen once. This chain links TRBV7-9 with TRBJ1-5, with TRBD1 as a possible D gene (5 bases). This clonotype originated in a man in his 60s with acute or convalescent COVID-19. The sequenced material came from peripheral blood. As DNA, the CDR3 is TGTGCCAGCAGCCCGGGCGGACATCCAAATCAGCCCCAGCATTTT. Amino acid sequence: CASSPGGHPNQPQHF.